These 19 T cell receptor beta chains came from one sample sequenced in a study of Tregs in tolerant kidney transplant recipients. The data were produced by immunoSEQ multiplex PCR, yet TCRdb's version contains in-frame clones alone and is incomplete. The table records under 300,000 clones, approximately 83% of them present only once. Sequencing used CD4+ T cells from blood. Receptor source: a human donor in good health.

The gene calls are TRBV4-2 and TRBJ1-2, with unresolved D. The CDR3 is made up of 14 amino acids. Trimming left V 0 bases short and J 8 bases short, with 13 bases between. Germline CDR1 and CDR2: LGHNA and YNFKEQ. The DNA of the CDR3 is TGTGCCAGCAGCCAAGATAGGACCATCGGGGGCTACACCTTC. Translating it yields CASSQDRTIGGYTF.

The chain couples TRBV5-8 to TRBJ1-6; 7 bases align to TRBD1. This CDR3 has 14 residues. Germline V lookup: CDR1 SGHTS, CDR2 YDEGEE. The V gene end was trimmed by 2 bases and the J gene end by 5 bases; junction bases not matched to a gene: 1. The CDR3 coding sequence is TGTGCCAGCAGCTTCAGGGGGAATAATTCACCCCTCCACTTT. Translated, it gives CASSFRGNNSPLHF.

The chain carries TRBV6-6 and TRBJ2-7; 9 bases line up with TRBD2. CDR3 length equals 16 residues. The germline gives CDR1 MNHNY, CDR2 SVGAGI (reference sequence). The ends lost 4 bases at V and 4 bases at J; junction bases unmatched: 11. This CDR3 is CASSWGGLAPTYEQYF. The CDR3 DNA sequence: TGTGCCAGCAGTTGGGGGGGACTAGCCCCAACTTACGAGCAGTACTTC.

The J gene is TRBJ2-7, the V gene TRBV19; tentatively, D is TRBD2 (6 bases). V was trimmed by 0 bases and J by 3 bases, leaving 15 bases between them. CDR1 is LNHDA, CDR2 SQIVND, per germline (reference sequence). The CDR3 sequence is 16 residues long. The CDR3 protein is CASSIERGTSVYEQYF. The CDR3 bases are TGTGCCAGTAGTATAGAGCGCGGGACCTCCGTCTACGAGCAGTACTTC. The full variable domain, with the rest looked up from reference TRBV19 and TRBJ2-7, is DGGITQSPKYLFRKEGQNVTLSCEQNLNHDAMYWYRQDPGQGLRLIYYSQIVNDFQKGDIAEGYSVSREKKESFPLTVTSAQKNPTAFYLCASSIERGTSVYEQYFGPGTRLTVT.

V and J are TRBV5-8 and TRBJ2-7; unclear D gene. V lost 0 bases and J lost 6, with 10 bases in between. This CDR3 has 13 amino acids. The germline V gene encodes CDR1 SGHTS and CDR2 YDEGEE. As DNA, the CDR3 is TGTGCCAGCAGCTTGGGAGAGGTTCGCGAGCAGTACTTC. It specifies CASSLGEVREQYF.

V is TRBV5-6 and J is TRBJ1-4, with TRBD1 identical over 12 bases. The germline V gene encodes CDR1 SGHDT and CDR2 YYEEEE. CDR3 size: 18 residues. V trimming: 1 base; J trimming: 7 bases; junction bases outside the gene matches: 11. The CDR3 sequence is CASSLYRDRGRGLEKLFF. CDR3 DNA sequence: TGTGCCAGCAGCTTGTACCGGGACAGGGGGCGCGGGCTTGAAAAACTGTTTTTT.

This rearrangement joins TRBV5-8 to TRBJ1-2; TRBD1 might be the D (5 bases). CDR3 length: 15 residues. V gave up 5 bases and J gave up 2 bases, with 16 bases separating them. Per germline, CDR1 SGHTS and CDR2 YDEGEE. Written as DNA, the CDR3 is TGTGCCAGCAGACATAAGGGGACGGGCAACTATGGCTACACCTTC. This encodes CASRHKGTGNYGYTF.

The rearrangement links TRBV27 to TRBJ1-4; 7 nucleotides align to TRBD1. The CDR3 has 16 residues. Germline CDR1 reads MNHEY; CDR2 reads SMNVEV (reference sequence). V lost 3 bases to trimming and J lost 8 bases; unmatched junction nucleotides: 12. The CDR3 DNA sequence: TGTGCCAGCAGTTTTCGGGGAGGGCTCAGGGGGGAAAAACTGTTTTTT. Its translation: CASSFRGGLRGEKLFF. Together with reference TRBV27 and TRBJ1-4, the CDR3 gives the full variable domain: EAQVTQNPRYLITVTGKKLTVTCSQNMNHEYMSWYRQDPGLGLRQIYYSMNVEVTDKGDVPEGYKVSRKEKRNFPLILESPSPNQTSLYFCASSFRGGLRGEKLFFGSGTQLSVL.

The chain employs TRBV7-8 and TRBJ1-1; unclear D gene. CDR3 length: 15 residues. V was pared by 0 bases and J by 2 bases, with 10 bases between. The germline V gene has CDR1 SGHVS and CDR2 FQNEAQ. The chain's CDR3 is CASSLAVGSNTEAFF. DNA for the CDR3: TGTGCCAGCAGCTTAGCTGTAGGGAGCAACACTGAAGCTTTCTTT. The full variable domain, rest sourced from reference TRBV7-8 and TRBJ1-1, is GAGVSQSPRYKVAKRGQDVALRCDPISGHVSLFWYQQALGQGPEFLTYFQNEAQLDKSGLPSDRFFAERPEGSVSTLKIQRTQQEDSAVYLCASSLAVGSNTEAFFGQGTRLTVV.

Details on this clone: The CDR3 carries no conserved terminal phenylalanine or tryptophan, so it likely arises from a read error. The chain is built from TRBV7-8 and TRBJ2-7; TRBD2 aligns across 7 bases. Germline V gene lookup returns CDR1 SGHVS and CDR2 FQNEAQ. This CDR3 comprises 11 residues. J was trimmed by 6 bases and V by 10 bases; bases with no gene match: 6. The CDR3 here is CATWGGSEQYC. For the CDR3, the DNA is TGTGCCACTTGGGGGGGAAGCGAGCAGTACTGC.

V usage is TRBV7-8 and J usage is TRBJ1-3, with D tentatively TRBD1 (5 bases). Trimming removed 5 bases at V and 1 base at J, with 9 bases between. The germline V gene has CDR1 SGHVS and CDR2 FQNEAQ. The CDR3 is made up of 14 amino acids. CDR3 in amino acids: CASSPRVSGNTIYF. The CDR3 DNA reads TGTGCCAGCAGCCCCAGGGTTTCTGGAAACACCATATATTTT.

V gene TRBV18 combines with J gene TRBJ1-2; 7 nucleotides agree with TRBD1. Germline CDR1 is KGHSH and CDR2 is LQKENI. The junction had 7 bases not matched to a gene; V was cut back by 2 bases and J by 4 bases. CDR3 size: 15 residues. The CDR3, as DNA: TGTGCCAGCTCACCAGGGACAGATATAGGCTATGGCTACACCTTC. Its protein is CASSPGTDIGYGYTF. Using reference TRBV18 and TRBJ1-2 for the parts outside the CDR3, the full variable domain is NAGVMQNPRHLVRRRGQEARLRCSPMKGHSHVYWYRQLPEEGLKFMVYLQKENIIDESGMPKERFSAEFPKEGPSILRIQQVVRGDSAAYFCASSPGTDIGYGYTFGSGTRLTVV.

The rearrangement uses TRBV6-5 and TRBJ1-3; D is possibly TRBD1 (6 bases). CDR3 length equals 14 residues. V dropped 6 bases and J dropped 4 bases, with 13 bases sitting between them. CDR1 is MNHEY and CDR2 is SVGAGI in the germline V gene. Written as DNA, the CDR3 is TGTGCCAGCAGCCAGGACAGACCCGGAAACACCATATATTTT. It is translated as CASSQDRPGNTIYF.

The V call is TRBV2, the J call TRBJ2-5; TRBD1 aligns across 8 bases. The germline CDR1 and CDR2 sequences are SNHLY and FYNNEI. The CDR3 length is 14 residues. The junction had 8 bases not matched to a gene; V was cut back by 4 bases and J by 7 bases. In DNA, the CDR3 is TGTGCCAGCAGTGTCGGACAGGGTGGTGGGACCCAGTACTTC. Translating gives CASSVGQGGGTQYF.

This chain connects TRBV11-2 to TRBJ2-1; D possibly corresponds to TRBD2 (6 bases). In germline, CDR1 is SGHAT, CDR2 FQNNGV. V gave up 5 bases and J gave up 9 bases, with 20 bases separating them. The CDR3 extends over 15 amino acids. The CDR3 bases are TGTGCCAGCAGCCCCAGGAGTAGGGACTTGGGTGAGCAGTTCTTC. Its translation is CASSPRSRDLGEQFF.

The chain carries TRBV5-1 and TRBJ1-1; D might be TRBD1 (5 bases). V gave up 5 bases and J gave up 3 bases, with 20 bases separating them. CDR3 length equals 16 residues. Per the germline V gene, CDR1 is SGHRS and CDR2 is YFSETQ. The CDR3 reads CASSSGLRGMDTEAFF. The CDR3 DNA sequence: TGCGCCAGCAGTTCCGGTTTGAGGGGTATGGACACTGAAGCTTTCTTT.

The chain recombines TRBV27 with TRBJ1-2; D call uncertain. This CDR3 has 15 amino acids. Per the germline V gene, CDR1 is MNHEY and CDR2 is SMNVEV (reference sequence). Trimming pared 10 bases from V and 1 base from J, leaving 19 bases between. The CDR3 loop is CATLLSGSSNYGYTF. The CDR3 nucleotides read TGTGCCACCTTGCTCTCCGGTTCAAGTAACTATGGCTACACCTTC.

Written as DNA, the CDR3 is TGTGCCAGCAGCCCGATCTCTGACAGGGATGGGAGTGAGCAGTTCTTC. It yields the protein CASSPISDRDGSEQFF. This sequence joins TRBV9 and TRBJ2-1, with 7 bases matching TRBD1. Germline trimming cut 4 bases from V and 9 bases from J; bases unmatched to any gene: 16. CDR1 and CDR2 (germline): SGDLS, YYNGEE. The CDR3 spans 16 residues.

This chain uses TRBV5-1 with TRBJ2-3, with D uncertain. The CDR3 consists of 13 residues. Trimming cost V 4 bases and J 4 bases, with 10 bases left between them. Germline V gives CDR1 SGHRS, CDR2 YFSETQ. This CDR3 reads CASSNPPADTQYF. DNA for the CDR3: TGCGCCAGCAGCAACCCGCCCGCAGATACGCAGTATTTT.